These 18 T cell receptor beta chains came from one sample sequenced in a study of CD8+ T cells in alopecia areata. Extracted from the samples, RNA was reverse transcribed into cDNA to serve as the sequencing template. Profiled with immunoSEQ multiplex PCR; TCRdb holds only in-frame clones, not every one. Here the sample spans hundreds of thousands of clones, approximately 60% being singletons. Treatment: oral pan-JAK inhibitor, 5-10 mg twice daily. This specimen was CD4+ T cells sorted from blood, taken around week 54, from a patient treated with tofacitinib. Receptor source: a human donor with alopecia areata.

In its sample, this clone was seen once. This chain uses TRBV30 with TRBJ1-3; D is unresolved. Germline CDR1 and CDR2: GTSNPN and SVGIG (reference sequence). The V gene lost 1 base and the J gene lost 2 bases, with 6 bases spanning the gap. The CDR3 loop spans 13 amino acids. For the CDR3, the DNA is TGTGCCTGGAGTGGAAGGACTGGAAACACCATATATTTT. It translates to CAWSGRTGNTIYF.

Turning to this clone: Germline is not matched at one junction end, which may reflect a read error. The chain combines TRBV7-6 with TRBJ2-5; D is unresolved. Germline V gene data show CDR1 as SGHVS and CDR2 as FNYEAQ. This CDR3 has 12 residues. This CDR3 reads CASSLAQKTQYF. Written as DNA, the CDR3 is TGTGCCAGCAGCTTAGCCCAAAAGACCCAGTACTTC. Full variable domain (rest looked up from reference TRBV7-6 and TRBJ2-5): GAGVSQSPRYKVTKRGQDVALRCDPISGHVSLYWYRQALGQGPEFLTYFNYEAQQDKSGLPNDRFSAERPEGSISTLTIQRTEQRDSAMYRCASSLAQKTQYFGPGTRLLVL.

The rearrangement links TRBV5-5 to TRBJ2-4, with a tentative D call TRBD1 (5 bases). The CDR3 is made up of 17 amino acids. Germline loops: CDR1 SGHKS, CDR2 YYEKEE (reference sequence). The ends were cut back, 3 bases at V and 1 base at J, with 17 bases in the middle. The CDR3, as DNA: TGTGCCAGCAGCTCTCTCAGGGCAGGGCTCGCCAAAAACATTCAGTACTTC. The encoded protein is CASSSLRAGLAKNIQYF.

As concerns this clone: Other DNA sequences in the same sample also yield this CDR3. This sequence joins TRBV30 and TRBJ2-5; D not certain. The CDR3 is made up of 11 amino acids. V gave up 1 base and J gave up 4 bases, with 4 bases separating them. Germline-derived CDR1 and CDR2 are GTSNPN and SVGIG (reference sequence). The CDR3 sequence: CAWSGGETQYF. The CDR3 nucleotides read TGTGCCTGGAGTGGGGGAGAGACCCAGTACTTC.

This rearrangement joins TRBV29-1 to TRBJ1-2; 7 bases match TRBD1. J gave up 2 bases and V 6 bases, and 12 bases lay outside the gene matches. The CDR3 runs 15 residues. CDR1 SQVTM and CDR2 ANQGSEA come from the germline V gene. The CDR3 here is CSVAGTATDNYGYTF. The CDR3 DNA sequence: TGCAGCGTCGCCGGGACAGCAACCGACAACTATGGCTACACCTTC.

The V call is TRBV5-1, the J call TRBJ1-2; D ambiguous. V was clipped by 4 bases and J by 6 bases, with 13 bases between them. Germline assignment: CDR1 SGHRS and CDR2 YFSETQ. The CDR3 totals 13 residues. Here the CDR3 DNA reads TGCGCCAGCAGCCCGGAGGGTTTGGATGGCTACACCTTC. The encoded protein is CASSPEGLDGYTF.

The chain joins TRBV6-5 to TRBJ2-1, with D possibly being TRBD1 (6 bases). The germline V gene has CDR1 MNHEY and CDR2 SVGAGI. CDR3 length: 15 residues. Trimming shortened V by 6 bases and J by 5 bases, and 17 bases separated the two germline ends. CDR3 nucleotide sequence: TGTGCCAGCAGACCGGGACACGCAGTGGACAATGAGCAGTTCTTC. Protein sequence: CASRPGHAVDNEQFF.

This clone showed up just a few times. This chain uses TRBV7-3 with TRBJ1-6; no definite D call. CDR3 length equals 13 residues. Germline V gene lookup returns CDR1 SGHTA and CDR2 FQGTGA. V gave up 2 bases and J gave up 9 bases, with 8 bases separating them. CDR3: CASSLSGVSPLHF. The CDR3 DNA follows: TGTGCCAGCAGCTTATCTGGTGTTTCACCCCTCCACTTT.

The V gene is TRBV11-1, the J gene TRBJ2-5; D is undetermined. Per germline, CDR1 SGHAT and CDR2 FQDESV (reference sequence). Trimming removed 8 bases from V and 4 bases from J, with 11 bases in between. The CDR3 has 12 amino acids. The CDR3 nucleotides are TGTGCCAGCTCGGAGACAACAGAGACCCAGTACTTC. Translating gives CASSETTETQYF.

The rearrangement uses TRBV9 and TRBJ1-1; D is uncertain. This CDR3 spans 14 amino acids. Germline values: CDR1 SGDLS, CDR2 YYNGEE. Deletions cut 3 bases from V and 3 bases from J, with 12 bases between. The CDR3 spells CASSARAGDTEAFF. In nucleotides, the CDR3 is TGTGCCAGCAGCGCTAGGGCCGGGGACACTGAAGCTTTCTTT. The full variable domain, rest sourced from reference TRBV9 and TRBJ1-1, is DSGVTQTPKHLITATGQRVTLRCSPRSGDLSVYWYQQSLDQGLQFLIQYYNGEERAKGNILERFSAQQFPDLHSELNLSSLELGDSALYFCASSARAGDTEAFFGQGTRLTVV.

The V and J genes are TRBV27 and TRBJ2-5, with D perhaps TRBD2 (5 bases). The germline V gene has CDR1 MNHEY and CDR2 SMNVEV (reference sequence). CDR3 length: 15 amino acids. V lost 6 bases and J lost 5, with 19 bases in between. The CDR3 nucleotides read TGTGCCAGCAGCCGGACCGCAGCGGTGCGTGAGACCCAGTACTTC. Translation: CASSRTAAVRETQYF.

CDR3: CASSLAGAQRGEQFF. DNA of the CDR3: TGTGCCAGCAGCTTGGCGGGGGCGCAGAGGGGTGAGCAGTTCTTC. The rearrangement joins TRBV5-4 to TRBJ2-1; either TRBD1 or TRBD2 may fit D (6 bases each). This CDR3 region has 15 residues. The germline gives CDR1 SGHNT, CDR2 YYREEE (reference sequence). V lost 0 bases and J lost 9, with 16 bases in between.

The chain has TRBV5-4 and TRBJ2-3; a weak D match, TRBD1 (5 bases). The CDR3 loop spans 14 amino acids. Germline V lookup: CDR1 SGHNT, CDR2 YYREEE (reference sequence). V was shortened by 0 bases and J by 5 bases, with 10 bases between the two germline ends. CDR3 coding DNA: TGTGCCAGCAGCTTGGGGACACGGAGAGATACGCAGTATTTT. This translates into CASSLGTRRDTQYF.

The V and J genes are TRBV29-1 and TRBJ2-1; a possible D gene is TRBD2 (5 bases). This CDR3 spans 11 amino acids. V lost 7 bases and J lost 9, with 13 bases in between. Germline V gene data show CDR1 as SQVTM and CDR2 as ANQGSEA. CDR3 protein: CSGRLGGEQFF. DNA of the CDR3: TGCAGCGGGAGGTTAGGTGGTGAGCAGTTCTTC.

This clone has a handful of counts. The gene calls are TRBV18 and TRBJ2-5; unclear D gene. CDR3 length: 13 residues. V lost 2 bases, J lost 1 base, and 5 bases lay in between. Germline-derived CDR1 and CDR2 are KGHSH and LQKENI. CDR3 sequence (DNA): TGTGCCAGCTCACCAGGTTCCCAAGAGACCCAGTACTTC. Protein product: CASSPGSQETQYF.

The rearrangement joins TRBV20-1 to TRBJ2-3; no clear D gene. Trimming removed 5 bases at V and 4 bases at J, with 7 bases between. The germline V gene encodes CDR1 DFQATT and CDR2 SNEGSKA (reference sequence). This CDR3 contains 11 residues. CDR3 region: CSAVRSDTQYF. CDR3 bases: TGCAGTGCTGTTAGGTCAGATACGCAGTATTTT.

The chain couples TRBV7-8 to TRBJ2-3, with 7 nucleotides matching TRBD1. The ends lost 2 bases at V and 0 bases at J; junction bases unmatched: 5. This CDR3 comprises 16 residues. Germline V gives CDR1 SGHVS, CDR2 FQNEAQ. DNA of the CDR3: TGTGCCAGCAGCTTAACGACAGGGCGCAGCACAGATACGCAGTATTTT. It yields the protein CASSLTTGRSTDTQYF.

The chain combines TRBV7-2 with TRBJ2-1; 8 bases map to TRBD2. V lost 5 bases to trimming and J lost 10 bases; unmatched junction nucleotides: 4. Germline CDR1 reads SGHTA; CDR2 reads FQGNSA. The CDR3 is 12 amino acids. In DNA, the CDR3 is TGTGCCAGCAGCCCCAGCGGGAGAGAGCAGTTCTTC. Translation gives CASSPSGREQFF.